The rows below give T cell receptor beta chains drawn from one sample of a study of blood T cells in healthy people across ages. TCRdb itself ran the 5' RACE reads through MiXCR, one entry per CDR3 protein. The sample carries some 1.7 million distinct CDR3 sequences, about 28% recorded once. Input material: blood. These receptors all stem from a young woman in good health. Each CDR3 is given with its conserved first and last residue. A D gene is named only where the DNA matches it firmly. Not every row has a clone size; where given, it reads once, few, many or a size class.

clone_size j_call d_call v_call cdr3_nt cdr3_aa
. TRBJ2-3 TRBD2 TRBV10-3 TGTGCCATCAGTTCGACTAGCGGTGGGTCTAGTTCGCAGTATTTT CAISSTSGGSSSQYF
. TRBJ2-3 . TRBV10-2 TGCGCCAGCAGTACCCAACTAGGGGATACGCAGTATTTT CASSTQLGDTQYF
. TRBJ2-1 . TRBV7-8 TGTGCCAGCACCAAAGCAGGGAGCTCCTACAATGAGCAGTTCTTC CASTKAGSSYNEQFF
. TRBJ2-5 . TRBV7-2 TGTGCCAGCAGCTTACACCTGAGTAGGGAAGAGACCCAGTACTTC CASSLHLSREETQYF
. TRBJ2-3 TRBD2 TRBV7-3 TGTGCCAGCAGCCAGATAAGGGCTGGCGGGGGGCTCACAGATACGCAGTATTTT CASSQIRAGGGLTDTQYF
few TRBJ1-5 . TRBV28 TGTGCCAGCACCAACTACCGGGGGGCAGTTTATAGCAATCAGCCCCAGCATTTT CASTNYRGAVYSNQPQHF
. TRBJ2-7 . TRBV19 TGTGCCAGTAGCAGCAGACAGTCCTACGAGCAGTACTTC CASSSRQSYEQYF
. TRBJ2-1 . TRBV7-2 TGTGCCAGCAGCCCACAGCGGACCTCCTACAATGAGCAGTTCTTC CASSPQRTSYNEQFF
few TRBJ2-3 . TRBV7-9 TGTGCCAGCAGCTTAGTTGACAAGACAGATACGCAGTATTTT CASSLVDKTDTQYF
. TRBJ2-1 TRBD1 TRBV20-1 TGCAGTGCAACCACGGGACAGAGCTCCTACAATGAGCTGTTCTTC CSATTGQSSYNELFF
. TRBJ2-7 . TRBV6-6 TGCGCTCCCCGGGGAACCTACGAGCAGTACTTC CAPRGTYEQYF
. TRBJ2-3 . TRBV11-2 TGTGCCAGCAGCTTAGCTCCACTAGGAGATACGCAGTATTTT CASSLAPLGDTQYF
many TRBJ2-5 . TRBV6-1 TGTGCCAGCAGAGTGGCGGGGCAAGAGACCCAGTACTTC CASRVAGQETQYF
. TRBJ2-7 TRBD2 TRBV4-3 TGCGCCAGCAGCCGACGAGCGGGAGAACCCTACGAGCAGTACTTC CASSRRAGEPYEQYF
few TRBJ2-7 TRBD1 TRBV10-2 TGCGCCAGCGGAACCGGGGGACAGGGATTGAGGGAGCAGTACTTC CASGTGGQGLREQYF
. TRBJ1-1 . TRBV6-5 TGTGCCAGCAGTTCCAACGCAGGTCCCACTGAAGCTTTCTTT CASSSNAGPTEAFF
. TRBJ1-2 TRBD1 TRBV6-6 TGTGCCAGCAGTTACTCCGCCCGAACAGGGGTCATCTATGGCTACACCTTC CASSYSARTGVIYGYTF
many TRBJ2-7 . TRBV5-1 TGCGCCAGCAGCACCCCCTCACGCGAGCAGTACTTC CASSTPSREQYF
. TRBJ2-1 . TRBV5-1 TGCGCCAGCAGGAAGGTCACCGGGGTAAGTGAGCAGTTCTTC CASRKVTGVSEQFF
few TRBJ1-1 . TRBV5-6 TGTGCCAGCACGGTCATGAACACTGAAGCTTTCTTT CASTVMNTEAFF
few TRBJ2-7 . TRBV6-1 TGTGCCAGCAGTGAGAGGCGGGACTTACCCTACGAGCAGTACTTC CASSERRDLPYEQYF
. TRBJ1-2 . TRBV29-1 TGCAGCGTTGGGGGGGCTTGGGATGGCTACACCTTC CSVGGAWDGYTF
. TRBJ2-3 TRBD1 TRBV7-9 TGTGCCAGCAGCCCATCCGGGACAGGGCGCACAGATACGCAGTATTTT CASSPSGTGRTDTQYF
. TRBJ2-7 TRBD2 TRBV15 TGTGCCACCAGCAGACCCCGGGCGGGGGGTTCCTACGAGCAGTACTTC CATSRPRAGGSYEQYF
many TRBJ2-3 . TRBV5-1 TGCGCCAGCAGCTTAGCCAGGGCCGGGGCAGATACGCAGTATTTT CASSLARAGADTQYF
once TRBJ1-2 . TRBV29-1 TGCAGCGGTGACAGGCGAGGGACTGGCTACACCTTC CSGDRRGTGYTF
many TRBJ2-1 . TRBV5-5 TGTGCCAGCAGCTTGGCAGGGGCCCCCTACAATGAGCAGTTCTTC CASSLAGAPYNEQFF
. TRBJ1-2 . TRBV20-1 TGCAGTACTAGTCGCGGGAAGGACTATGGCTACACCTTC CSTSRGKDYGYTF
few TRBJ1-2 . TRBV20-1 TGCAGTGCTAGAGACCGCGGAAGTTACACCTTC CSARDRGSYTF